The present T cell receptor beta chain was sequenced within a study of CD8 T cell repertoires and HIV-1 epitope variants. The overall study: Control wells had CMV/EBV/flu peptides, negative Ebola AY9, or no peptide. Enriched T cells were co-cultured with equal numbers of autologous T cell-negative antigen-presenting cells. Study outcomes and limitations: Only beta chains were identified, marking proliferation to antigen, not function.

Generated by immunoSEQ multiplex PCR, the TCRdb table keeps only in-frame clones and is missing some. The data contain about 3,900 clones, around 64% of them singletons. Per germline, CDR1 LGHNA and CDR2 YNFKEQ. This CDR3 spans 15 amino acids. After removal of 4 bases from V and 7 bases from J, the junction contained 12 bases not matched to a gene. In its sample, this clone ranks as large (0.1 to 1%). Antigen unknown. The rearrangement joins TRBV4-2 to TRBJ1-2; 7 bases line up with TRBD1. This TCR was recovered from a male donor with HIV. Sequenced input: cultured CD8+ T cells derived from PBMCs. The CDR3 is CASSLGDSGRGGYTF. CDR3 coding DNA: TGTGCCAGCAGCCTAGGGGACAGCGGGAGGGGTGGCTACACCTTC.